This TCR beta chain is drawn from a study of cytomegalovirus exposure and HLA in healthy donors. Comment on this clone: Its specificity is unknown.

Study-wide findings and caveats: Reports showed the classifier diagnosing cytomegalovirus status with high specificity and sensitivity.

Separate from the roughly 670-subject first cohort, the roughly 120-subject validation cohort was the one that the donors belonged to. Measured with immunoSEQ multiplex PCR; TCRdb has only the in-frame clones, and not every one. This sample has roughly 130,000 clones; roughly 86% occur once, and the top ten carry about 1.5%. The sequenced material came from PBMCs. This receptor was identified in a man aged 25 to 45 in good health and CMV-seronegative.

This CDR3 reads CASSQVAAYEQYF. CDR3 bases: TGTGCCAGCAGCCAAGTCGCGGCCTACGAGCAGTACTTC. The rearrangement links TRBV14 to TRBJ2-7, with D unresolved. The CDR3 consists of 13 residues. The V and J ends lost 1 base and 2 bases respectively, with 6 bases between them. Germline CDR1 is SGHDN and CDR2 is FVKESK.